The rows below give T cell receptor beta chains drawn from one sample of a study of shared clonotypes between healthy human individuals. Profiling relied on immunoSEQ multiplex PCR, and the TCRdb table lists in-frame clones only, not all of them. This sample yields 2 million to 2.5 million clones, of which just over 90% are seen a single time; 0.35% to 0.45% belongs to the top ten. What was sequenced was naive CD4+ T cells from PBMCs. All receptors derive from a man aged 18 to 35 in good health. Some clones in this sample may be carry-over from other donors' samples. Each CDR3 is given with its conserved first and last residue. Fields, in order: D gene, V gene, clone size, J gene, CDR3 DNA, CDR3 protein. D genes are given only for firm matches. Where a row states a size, it is once, few, many or the class of an expanded clone; other rows omit it.

TRBD2	TRBV7-9	.	TRBJ2-7	TGTGCCAGCAGCTCCGTTAGCGGGAGGGCCTTCTACGAGCAGTACTTC	CASSSVSGRAFYEQYF
.	TRBV6-5	.	TRBJ1-2	TGTGCCAGCAGTTACTCTACTGCGGGTTACAGCTATGGCTACACCTTC	CASSYSTAGYSYGYTF
.	TRBV5-4	once	TRBJ2-7	TGTGCCAGCAGCAGCGGAAGGGGGACGGAGACCTCCTACGAGCAGTACTTC	CASSSGRGTETSYEQYF
.	TRBV28	.	TRBJ1-2	TGTGCCAGCAGTTTATCCCCCCCGGACAGATATGGCTACACCTTC	CASSLSPPDRYGYTF
TRBD2	TRBV5-1	.	TRBJ2-2	TGCGCCAGCAGCTTTCGTCTAGCGGGAAACACCGGGGAGCTGTTTTTT	CASSFRLAGNTGELFF
TRBD1	TRBV5-1	.	TRBJ2-2	TGCGCCAGCAACCCGGGACAGGCGGTCACCGGGGAGCTGTTTTTT	CASNPGQAVTGELFF
.	TRBV5-1	.	TRBJ2-2	TGCGCCAGCAGCTTGGCTCACCAAAACACCGGGGAGCTGTTTTTT	CASSLAHQNTGELFF
.	TRBV28	.	TRBJ1-2	TGTGCCAGCAGCGGGACGGGGTTCCCTAACTATGGCTACACCTTC	CASSGTGFPNYGYTF
.	TRBV19	.	TRBJ1-2	TGTGCCAGTAGTATTCGGACGGTGACTGGCTACACCTTC	CASSIRTVTGYTF
.	TRBV6-5	once	TRBJ1-3	TGTGCCAGCAGTGGCAGGGGTGGAAACACCATATATTTT	CASSGRGGNTIYF
.	TRBV28	.	TRBJ2-1	TGTGCCAGCAGTACCACCGGACACAGAGACAACAATGAGCAGTTCTTC	CASSTTGHRDNNEQFF
TRBD1	TRBV4-1	.	TRBJ1-4	TGCGCCAGCAGCCGAGGACAGGGCTTTGCTGAAAAACTGTTTTTT	CASSRGQGFAEKLFF
TRBD1	TRBV6-5	.	TRBJ1-5	TGTGCCAGCAGGGGACAGGGGAGCAATCAGCCCCAGCATTTT	CASRGQGSNQPQHF
.	TRBV11-2	.	TRBJ1-2	TGTGCCAGCAGCCGGGGGGAGGGGACCTATGGCTACACCTTC	CASSRGEGTYGYTF
.	TRBV25-1	few	TRBJ1-1	TGTGCCAGCAGTGAATCACGGGGTATCCCTGAAGCTTTCTTT	CASSESRGIPEAFF
.	TRBV6-1	.	TRBJ1-2	TGTGCCAGCAGTGAATCCGGCCAGTATGGCTACACCTTC	CASSESGQYGYTF
.	TRBV28	.	TRBJ1-1	TGTGCCATCACCTCCCAGGGGAGCGCTGAAGCTTTCTTT	CAITSQGSAEAFF
.	TRBV7-9	.	TRBJ2-7	TGTGCCAGCAGCTTAAGACATGGGCCCCGGCAGGAGTACTTC	CASSLRHGPRQEYF
.	TRBV18	.	TRBJ2-7	TGTGCCAGCTCACTTTCCCGCTCAGGGCCCACCTACGAGCAGTACTTC	CASSLSRSGPTYEQYF